Listed below are T cell receptor beta chains from one sample, sequenced in a study of memory CD8 T cells in hepatitis C reinfection. Assay: immunoSEQ multiplex PCR; the TCRdb copy retains only in-frame clones and omits some. The sample includes approximately 50,000 clones, just under 90% of them seen just once. Sequencing was carried out using naive CD8+ T cells sorted from blood. Receptors were obtained from a man aged 18 to 29 with hepatitis C virus infection. Both conserved end residues are part of each CDR3. The D gene is left open where the match is weak. Clone size is stated in some rows and not others, as once, few, many or a class when expanded.

v_call: TRBV5-1; cdr3_length: 15; clone_size: .; j_call: TRBJ2-7; d_call: TRBD2; cdr3_nt: TGCGCCAGCAGCTTGTTGGCGGGAGGGCCATACGAGCAGTACTTC; cdr3_aa: CASSLLAGGPYEQYF
v_call: TRBV1; cdr3_length: 17; clone_size: .; j_call: TRBJ2-1; d_call: .; cdr3_nt: TGCACCAGCAGCCAAGACCCTAGCGGAAGCTCCTACAATGAGCAGTTCTTC; cdr3_aa: CTSSQDPSGSSYNEQFF
v_call: TRBV5-8; cdr3_length: 14; clone_size: few; j_call: TRBJ1-4; d_call: TRBD1; cdr3_nt: TGTGCCAGCAGCTCGGGACAGGGGTATGAAAAACTGTTTTTT; cdr3_aa: CASSSGQGYEKLFF
v_call: TRBV2; cdr3_length: 12; clone_size: .; j_call: TRBJ2-1; d_call: .; cdr3_nt: TGTGCCAGCAGGGACAGAATTTATGAGCAGTTCTTC; cdr3_aa: CASRDRIYEQFF
v_call: TRBV4-2; cdr3_length: 17; clone_size: .; j_call: TRBJ2-7; d_call: TRBD2; cdr3_nt: TGTGCCAGCAGCCAAAATCCCCCCAGCGGGAGAACCAACGAGCAGTACTTC; cdr3_aa: CASSQNPPSGRTNEQYF
v_call: TRBV29-1; cdr3_length: 11; clone_size: .; j_call: TRBJ2-1; d_call: .; cdr3_nt: TGCAGCGTCAGGGGTTGGGATGAGCAGTTCTTC; cdr3_aa: CSVRGWDEQFF
v_call: TRBV4-1; cdr3_length: 14; clone_size: few; j_call: TRBJ2-1; d_call: TRBD1; cdr3_nt: TGCGCCAGCAGCCCGGGACAGTCGGCGTGGGAGCAGTTCTTC; cdr3_aa: CASSPGQSAWEQFF
v_call: TRBV7-2; cdr3_length: 18; clone_size: .; j_call: TRBJ1-1; d_call: TRBD1; cdr3_nt: TGTGCCAGCAGCTTAGCCCCAACGGGTACAGGGGTGAACACTGAAGCTTTCTTT; cdr3_aa: CASSLAPTGTGVNTEAFF
v_call: TRBV11-2; cdr3_length: 17; clone_size: .; j_call: TRBJ2-2; d_call: TRBD2; cdr3_nt: TGTGCCAGCAGCTTAGGGGTAGCGGGCATCGGGGCCGGGGAGCTGTTTTTT; cdr3_aa: CASSLGVAGIGAGELFF
v_call: TRBV19; cdr3_length: 13; clone_size: .; j_call: TRBJ1-1; d_call: .; cdr3_nt: TGTGCCAGTACCCCAGGCATTTGGACTGAAGCTTTCTTT; cdr3_aa: CASTPGIWTEAFF
v_call: TRBV4-3; cdr3_length: 20; clone_size: .; j_call: TRBJ1-4; d_call: TRBD1; cdr3_nt: TGCGCCAGCAGCCAAGACGCAGGACAGGTGGACTATACAACTAATGAAAAACTGTTTTTT; cdr3_aa: CASSQDAGQVDYTTNEKLFF
v_call: TRBV29-1; cdr3_length: 14; clone_size: .; j_call: TRBJ2-7; d_call: TRBD2; cdr3_nt: TGCAGCGTTGTGGGTACCACTAGCGACTACGAGCAGTACTTC; cdr3_aa: CSVVGTTSDYEQYF
v_call: TRBV18; cdr3_length: 19; clone_size: once; j_call: TRBJ2-2; d_call: TRBD2; cdr3_nt: TGTGCCAGCTCGGAGACTAGCGGGAGGGCCCTCGCAGACACCGGGGAGCTGTTTTTT; cdr3_aa: CASSETSGRALADTGELFF
v_call: TRBV28; cdr3_length: 14; clone_size: .; j_call: TRBJ1-1; d_call: .; cdr3_nt: TGTGCCAGCAGGCTAGACGGGGAGAACACTGAAGCTTTCTTT; cdr3_aa: CASRLDGENTEAFF
v_call: TRBV7-9; cdr3_length: 12; clone_size: .; j_call: TRBJ1-1; d_call: .; cdr3_nt: TGTGCCAGCAGCTTCGGGAACACTGAAGCTTTCTTT; cdr3_aa: CASSFGNTEAFF
v_call: TRBV7-2; cdr3_length: 14; clone_size: .; j_call: TRBJ2-1; d_call: .; cdr3_nt: TGTGCCAGCAGCTTTGGCCTTCCCTACAATGAGCAGTTCTTC; cdr3_aa: CASSFGLPYNEQFF
v_call: TRBV19; cdr3_length: 14; clone_size: .; j_call: TRBJ1-4; d_call: .; cdr3_nt: TGTGCCAGTAGTTCAGGGTGGGGAAATGAAAAACTGTTTTTT; cdr3_aa: CASSSGWGNEKLFF
v_call: TRBV5-1; cdr3_length: 16; clone_size: .; j_call: TRBJ2-2; d_call: TRBD2; cdr3_nt: TGCGCCAGCAGCTTGTCAGGCGGGGGGGCCACCGGGGAGCTGTTTTTT; cdr3_aa: CASSLSGGGATGELFF
v_call: TRBV6-1; cdr3_length: 15; clone_size: .; j_call: TRBJ2-7; d_call: TRBD1; cdr3_nt: TGTGCCAGCAGTTCTACCGGGACAGTTTCCTACGAGCAGTACTTC; cdr3_aa: CASSSTGTVSYEQYF
v_call: TRBV5-1; cdr3_length: 17; clone_size: .; j_call: TRBJ2-5; d_call: TRBD1; cdr3_nt: TGCGCCAGCAGTTCACCGGGACAGGGGGCGACGCAAGAGACCCAGTACTTC; cdr3_aa: CASSSPGQGATQETQYF
v_call: TRBV11-2; cdr3_length: 17; clone_size: .; j_call: TRBJ2-3; d_call: .; cdr3_nt: TGTGCCAGCAGCTTCAACGCAGGCTCCTTTAGCACAGATACGCAGTATTTT; cdr3_aa: CASSFNAGSFSTDTQYF
v_call: TRBV4-1; cdr3_length: 17; clone_size: .; j_call: TRBJ2-1; d_call: .; cdr3_nt: TGCGCCAGCAGCCAAGACGTTCAACAGGGTGTGTGGAATGAGCAGTTCTTC; cdr3_aa: CASSQDVQQGVWNEQFF
v_call: TRBV9; cdr3_length: 16; clone_size: .; j_call: TRBJ1-2; d_call: .; cdr3_nt: TGTGCCAGCAGCTTAGCGCCCGCAGGGATAGGCTATGGCTACACCTTC; cdr3_aa: CASSLAPAGIGYGYTF
v_call: TRBV5-1; cdr3_length: 15; clone_size: .; j_call: TRBJ2-7; d_call: .; cdr3_nt: TGCGCCAGCAGCTTGGACGGTTCGAGCTCCTACGAGCAGTACTTC; cdr3_aa: CASSLDGSSSYEQYF
v_call: TRBV7-9; cdr3_length: 15; clone_size: .; j_call: TRBJ1-2; d_call: .; cdr3_nt: TGTGCCAGCAGCTTCGCAGCCGTCTCAAAGGAGGGCTACACCTTC; cdr3_aa: CASSFAAVSKEGYTF
v_call: TRBV29-1; cdr3_length: 13; clone_size: .; j_call: TRBJ2-2; d_call: .; cdr3_nt: TGCAGCTTTCGGGGGGCGGGCACCGGGGAGCTGTTTTTT; cdr3_aa: CSFRGAGTGELFF